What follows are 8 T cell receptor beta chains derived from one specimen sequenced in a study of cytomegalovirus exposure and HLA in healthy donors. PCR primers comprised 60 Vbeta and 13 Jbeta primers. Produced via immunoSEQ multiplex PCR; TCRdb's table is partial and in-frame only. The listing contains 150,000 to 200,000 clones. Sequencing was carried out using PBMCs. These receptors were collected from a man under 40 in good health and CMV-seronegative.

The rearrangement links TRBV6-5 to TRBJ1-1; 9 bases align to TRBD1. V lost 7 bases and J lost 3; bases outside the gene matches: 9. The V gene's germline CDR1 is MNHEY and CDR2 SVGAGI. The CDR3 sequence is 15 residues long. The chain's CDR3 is CASTERDRVDTEAFF. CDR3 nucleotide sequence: TGTGCCAGCACCGAGAGGGACAGGGTGGACACTGAAGCTTTCTTT.

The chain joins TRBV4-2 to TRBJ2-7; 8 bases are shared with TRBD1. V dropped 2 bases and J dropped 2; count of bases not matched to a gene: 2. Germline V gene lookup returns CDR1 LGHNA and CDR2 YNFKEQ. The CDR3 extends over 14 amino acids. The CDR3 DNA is TGTGCCAGCAGCCAACGGGGACAGGCCTACGAGCAGTACTTC. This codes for CASSQRGQAYEQYF.

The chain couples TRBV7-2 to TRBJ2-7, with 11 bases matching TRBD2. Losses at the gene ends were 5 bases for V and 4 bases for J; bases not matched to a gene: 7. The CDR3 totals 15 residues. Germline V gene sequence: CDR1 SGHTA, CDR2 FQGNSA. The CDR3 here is CASSRTSGSLYEQYF. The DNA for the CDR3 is TGTGCCAGCAGCCGAACTAGCGGGAGTTTGTACGAGCAGTACTTC.

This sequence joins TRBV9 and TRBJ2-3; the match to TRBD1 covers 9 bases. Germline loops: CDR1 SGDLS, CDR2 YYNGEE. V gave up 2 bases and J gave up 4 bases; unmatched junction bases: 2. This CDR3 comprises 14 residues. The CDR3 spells CASSVRQGADTQYF. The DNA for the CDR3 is TGTGCCAGCAGCGTGAGACAGGGGGCAGATACGCAGTATTTT.

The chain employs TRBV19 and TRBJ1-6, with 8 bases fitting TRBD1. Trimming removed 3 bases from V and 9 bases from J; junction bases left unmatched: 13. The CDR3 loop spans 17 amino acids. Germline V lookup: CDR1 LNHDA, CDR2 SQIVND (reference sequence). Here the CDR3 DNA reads TGTGCCAGTAGTATTCCCGCTTCGACAGGGGTGGGTTCACCCCTCCACTTT. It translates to CASSIPASTGVGSPLHF.

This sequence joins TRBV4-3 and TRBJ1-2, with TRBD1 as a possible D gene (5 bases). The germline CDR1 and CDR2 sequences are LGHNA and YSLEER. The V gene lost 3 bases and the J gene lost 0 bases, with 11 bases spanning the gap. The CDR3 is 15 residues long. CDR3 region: CASSHIGASNYGYTF. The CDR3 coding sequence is TGCGCCAGCAGCCATATAGGGGCCTCTAACTATGGCTACACCTTC.

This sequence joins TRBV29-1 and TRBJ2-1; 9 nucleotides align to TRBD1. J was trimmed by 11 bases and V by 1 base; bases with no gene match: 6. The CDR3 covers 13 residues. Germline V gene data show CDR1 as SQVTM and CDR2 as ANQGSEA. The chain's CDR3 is CSVEVGTGYKQFF. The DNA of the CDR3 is TGCAGCGTTGAAGTAGGGACAGGGTATAAGCAGTTCTTC.

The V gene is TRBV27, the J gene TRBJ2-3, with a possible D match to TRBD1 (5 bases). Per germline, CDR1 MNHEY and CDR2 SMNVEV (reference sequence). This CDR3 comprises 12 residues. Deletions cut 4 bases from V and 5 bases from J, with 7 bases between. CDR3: CASSWGGDTQYF. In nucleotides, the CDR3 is TGTGCCAGCAGTTGGGGCGGAGATACGCAGTATTTT.